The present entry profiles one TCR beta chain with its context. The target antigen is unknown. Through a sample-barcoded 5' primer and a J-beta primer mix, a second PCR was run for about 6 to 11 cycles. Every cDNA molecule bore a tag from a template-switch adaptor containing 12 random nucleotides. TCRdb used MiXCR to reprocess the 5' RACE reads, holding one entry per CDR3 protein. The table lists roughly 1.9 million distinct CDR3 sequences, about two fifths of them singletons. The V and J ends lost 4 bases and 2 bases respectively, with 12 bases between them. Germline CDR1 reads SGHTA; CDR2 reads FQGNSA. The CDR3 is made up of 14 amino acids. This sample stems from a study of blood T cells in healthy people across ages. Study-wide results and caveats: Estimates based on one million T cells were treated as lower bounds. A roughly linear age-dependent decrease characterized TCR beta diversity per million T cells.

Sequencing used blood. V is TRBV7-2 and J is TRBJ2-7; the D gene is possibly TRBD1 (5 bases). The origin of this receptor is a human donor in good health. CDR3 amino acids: CASSSYRTPYEQYF. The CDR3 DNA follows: TGTGCCAGCAGCTCATACAGGACCCCCTACGAGCAGTACTTC.